One sample yielded the 22 T cell receptor beta chains listed below, sequenced in a study of vaccination and CD4 T cells after COVID-19. Their antigens are not known. Time point here: late sampling 161 to 241 days after vaccination in a few convalescent patients. Treatment in this sample: approximately nine-day PBMC culture with coronavirus spike peptide pools or control peptides (ViraFEST assay). Oncomine TCR Beta short-read sequencing was applied to DNA from cultured CD4+ T cells. From the PCR reads, TCRdb called clonotypes with MiXCR, one entry per CDR3 protein. This table holds tens of thousands of distinct CDR3 sequences, 35% to 40% found once. Material: CD4+ T cells from blood, cultured in vitro, obtained about 7 months after SARS-CoV-2 vaccination. The source is a human donor who had recovered from COVID-19.

V gene TRBV6-5 combines with J gene TRBJ1-3, with 11 bases that match TRBD1. Germline V gene sequence: CDR1 MNHEY, CDR2 SVGAGI. There are 18 residues in the CDR3. Trimming at V came to 2 bases and at J to 0 bases, leaving 6 bases not matched to a gene. The CDR3 DNA is TGTGCCAGCAGTTACGGGGACAGGGGGTATAGCTCTGGAAACACCATATATTTT. It encodes CASSYGDRGYSSGNTIYF.

This clonotype was counted between two and nine times. The chain employs TRBV28 and TRBJ2-2; D is unclear. Trimming pared 3 bases from V and 4 bases from J, leaving 15 bases between. CDR3 length: 16 amino acids. The germline gives CDR1 MDHEN, CDR2 SYDVKM. CDR3 bases: TGTGCCAGCAGTTTTTCCGGGCCACCGGGCACCGGGGAGCTGTTTTTT. It yields the protein CASSFSGPPGTGELFF.

The CDR3 bases are TGTGCCAGTAATTTCGGTACGGGGGGCCAGCCCCAGCATTTT. Protein product: CASNFGTGGQPQHF. The chain links TRBV19 to TRBJ1-5, with D tentatively TRBD1 (6 bases). The germline gives CDR1 LNHDA, CDR2 SQIVND (reference sequence). The CDR3 is made up of 14 amino acids. Trimming took off 7 bases at V and 7 bases at J, with 17 bases between the two ends.

The chain carries TRBV20-1 and TRBJ2-1; TRBD1 matches 8 bases. Germline assignment: CDR1 DFQATT and CDR2 SNEGSKA (reference sequence). The CDR3 covers 15 residues. Trimming cost V 6 bases and J 2 bases; bases outside gene matches: 9. CDR3 sequence: CSALGGTGTYNEQFF. In DNA, the CDR3 is TGCAGTGCCTTGGGCGGGACAGGCACCTACAATGAGCAGTTCTTC.

This clonotype was detected only a few times. The V and J genes are TRBV7-9 and TRBJ2-7; TRBD1 might be the D (8 bases). The CDR3 length is 15 residues. V lost 10 bases, J lost 0 bases, and 19 bases lay in between. Per germline, CDR1 SEHNR and CDR2 FQNEAQ (reference sequence). CDR3: CATDRVASGSYEQYF. The CDR3 coding sequence is TGTGCCACGGACAGGGTGGCTAGCGGCTCCTACGAGCAGTACTTC.

This clonotype was detected only a few times. The V gene is TRBV20-1, the J gene TRBJ2-3; possibly TRBD1 for D (5 bases). The CDR3 loop spans 14 amino acids. V was cut by 7 bases and J by 0 bases, with 14 bases left in between. The germline CDR1 and CDR2 sequences are DFQATT and SNEGSKA (reference sequence). The CDR3 DNA reads TGCAGTGTTGCCCAGGGAACTAGCACAGATACGCAGTATTTT. Protein product: CSVAQGTSTDTQYF.

The V call is TRBV12-3 or TRBV12-4, the J call TRBJ2-3; 7 bases agree with TRBD2. The CDR3 is made up of 14 amino acids. The junction had 5 bases not matched to a gene; V was cut back by 7 bases and J by 1 base. This CDR3 reads CASTRTSGTDTQYF. The CDR3 coding sequence is TGTGCCAGCACCAGAACTAGCGGCACAGATACGCAGTATTTT.

The chain couples TRBV2 to TRBJ1-5, with TRBD1 matching over 7 bases. With 8 bases clipped from V and 2 bases from J, the junction kept 9 bases outside the gene matches. Germline V gene data show CDR1 as SNHLY and CDR2 as FYNNEI. This CDR3 is 15 amino acids long. The CDR3, as DNA: TGTGCCAGCCATCGACAGGGAATTGGCAATCAGCCCCAGCATTTT. It translates to CASHRQGIGNQPQHF.

The chain is built from TRBV4-1 and TRBJ2-5; unclear D gene. Per germline, CDR1 MGHRA and CDR2 YSYEKL. CDR3 length equals 14 residues. The ends were cut back, 1 base at V and 5 bases at J, with 11 bases in the middle. The CDR3 nucleotides are TGCGCCAGCAGCCAAGTACAGCGCGCGGAGACCCAGTACTTC. This translates into CASSQVQRAETQYF.

This clonotype came up once. This sequence joins TRBV6-2 or TRBV6-3 and TRBJ1-1, with D unclear. The CDR3 is made up of 13 amino acids. V was cut by 6 bases and J by 6 bases, with 14 bases left in between. CDR1 and CDR2 (germline): MNHEY, SVGEGT. CDR3 in DNA: TGTGCCAGCAGCGAAGGTTTCGTCGCTGAAGCTTTCTTT. Translated: CASSEGFVAEAFF.

This clonotype was detected only a few times. The chain couples TRBV7-2 to TRBJ1-2; D is undetermined. Trimming took 2 bases from V and 4 from J, leaving 5 bases between them. The CDR3 consists of 12 residues. Germline V gives CDR1 SGHTA, CDR2 FQGNSA. CDR3 amino acids: CASSLQRYGYTF. The DNA for the CDR3 is TGTGCCAGCAGCTTACAACGCTATGGCTACACCTTC.

This clonotype was picked up a small number of times. This sequence joins TRBV20-1 and TRBJ1-3; D is unclear. Trimming pared 3 bases from V and 0 bases from J, leaving 6 bases between. The CDR3 totals 13 residues. Germline V gives CDR1 DFQATT, CDR2 SNEGSKA (reference sequence). This chain's CDR3 is CSARGNSGNTIYF. The CDR3 DNA is TGCAGTGCTAGGGGGAACTCTGGAAACACCATATATTTT.

V is TRBV12-3 or TRBV12-4 and J is TRBJ2-3; possible D gene TRBD2, 6 bases. The V gene lost 6 bases and the J gene lost 3 bases, with 13 bases spanning the gap. This CDR3 has 14 residues. Here the CDR3 DNA reads TGTGCCAGCAGCTTGGGCGGGACGACAGATACGCAGTATTTT. Translated, it gives CASSLGGTTDTQYF.

This clonotype came up a few times. This sequence joins TRBV6-1 and TRBJ2-5; D gene uncertain. The CDR3 is made up of 11 amino acids. V lost 6 bases, J lost 5 bases, and 7 bases lay in between. In germline, CDR1 is MNHNS, CDR2 SASEGT. The CDR3 DNA sequence: TGTGCCAGCAGACGAAGGGAGACCCAGTACTTC. This encodes CASRRRETQYF.

V usage is TRBV2 and J usage is TRBJ2-5; D unclear. Trimming cost V 7 bases and J 1 base, with 4 bases left between them. CDR1 is SNHLY and CDR2 is FYNNEI in the germline V gene. This CDR3 spans 11 amino acids. The CDR3 nucleotides read TGTGCCAGCATGGTCCAAGAGACCCAGTACTTC. This sequence encodes CASMVQETQYF.

V is TRBV6-5 and J is TRBJ1-1, with 8 bases aligning to TRBD1. Germline CDR1 is MNHEY and CDR2 is SVGAGI. CDR3 size: 18 residues. Losses at the gene ends were 0 bases for V and 0 bases for J; bases not matched to a gene: 9. CDR3 nucleotides: TGTGCCAGCAGTTACTCGATTTATGCAGGGGGCCTGAACACTGAAGCTTTCTTT. Encoded protein: CASSYSIYAGGLNTEAFF.

The CDR3: CASVRGVQGNQPQHF. The CDR3 bases are TGTGCCAGCGTCCGGGGGGTTCAGGGTAATCAGCCCCAGCATTTT. The chain carries TRBV28 and TRBJ1-5; a weak D match, TRBD1 (5 bases). The CDR3 runs 15 residues. Germline-derived CDR1 and CDR2 are MDHEN and SYDVKM. Deletions cut 8 bases from V and 4 bases from J, with 18 bases between.

The chain links TRBV28 to TRBJ2-6, with 8 bases identical to TRBD1. Germline V lookup: CDR1 MDHEN, CDR2 SYDVKM. V trimming: 7 bases; J trimming: 2 bases; junction bases outside the gene matches: 4. This CDR3 has 15 amino acids. CDR3 bases: TGTGCCAGCAACCCAGGGGGCGCTGGGGCCAACGTCCTGACTTTC. This translates into CASNPGGAGANVLTF.

The chain has TRBV19 and TRBJ2-7, with a weak D call TRBD1 (5 bases). Germline CDR1 is LNHDA and CDR2 is SQIVND (reference sequence). The CDR3 has 12 residues. V was shortened by 8 bases and J by 3 bases, with 11 bases between the two germline ends. The CDR3 DNA reads as TGTGCCAGTTTACGACAGAACTACGAGCAGTACTTC. Translation: CASLRQNYEQYF.

This clonotype has a handful of counts. As DNA, the CDR3 is TGTGCCAGCCGTAGCTCCTATAATTCACCCCTCCACTTT. Translated: CASRSSYNSPLHF. This rearrangement joins TRBV27 to TRBJ1-6; D is ambiguous. The V end was cut by 8 bases, the J end by 0 bases, with 5 bases between. This CDR3 spans 13 amino acids. Germline loops: CDR1 MNHEY, CDR2 SMNVEV (reference sequence).

This clonotype was observed a single time. The chain has TRBV19 and TRBJ2-2, with 10 bases lining up with TRBD1. Germline V gives CDR1 LNHDA, CDR2 SQIVND (reference sequence). V shed 6 bases and J 3 bases; nucleotides not matched to a gene: 4. The CDR3 consists of 15 residues. In nucleotides, the CDR3 is TGTGCCAGTAGAACCGGGACAGGGGACACCGGGGAGCTGTTTTTT. Translation: CASRTGTGDTGELFF.

This clonotype turned up a few times. V gene TRBV7-9 combines with J gene TRBJ2-1; D remains ambiguous. This CDR3 contains 12 residues. Germline assignment: CDR1 SEHNR and CDR2 FQNEAQ (reference sequence). V lost 1 base, J lost 4 bases, and 2 bases lay in between. CDR3 bases: TGTGCCAGCAGCTTAGTATACAATGAGCAGTTCTTC. Its translation is CASSLVYNEQFF.